This T cell receptor (beta chain) was sequenced during a study of tumor and adjacent non-tumor tissue in lung cancer. Study summary: Each sample yielded approximately 4 million productive TCRbeta reads on average.

A modified ARM-PCR protocol with three rounds of nested PCR amplified TCRbeta. TCRdb ran MiXCR on the multiplex PCR reads and lists one entry per CDR3 protein. In the table there are 130,000 or so distinct CDR3 sequences, around three fifths of which are singletons. Of note for this clonotype: Its antigen is unknown.

This sample's RNA came from whole unsorted tissue. Points from the study as a whole: In normal lung, the top 100 clones were significantly more dominant than in tumor. Tumor tissue had significantly higher TCR diversity than normal lung.

The V segment lost 4 bases and the J segment 4 bases; nucleotides outside the gene matches: 8. The CDR3 sequence is 16 residues long. Germline CDR1 is SGHRS and CDR2 is YFSETQ. This chain uses TRBV5-1 with TRBJ1-4; TRBD1 aligns across 9 bases. The sequencing input was lung tumor tissue. This clonotype was sampled from a man younger than 40 with non-small cell lung cancer. CDR3 protein: CASSLTGGPYNEKLFF. In DNA form, the CDR3 reads TGCGCCAGCAGCCTTACAGGGGGCCCTTATAATGAAAAACTGTTTTTT.